This T cell receptor (beta chain) was identified in a study of blood T cell repertoires in COVID-19. Looking at the study overall: Researchers got acute and convalescent COVID-19 samples from the United States, Italy and Spain. T cells, B-cell-depleted T cells, or PBMCs supplied cDNA or gDNA.

Sequencing was performed with immunoSEQ multiplex PCR; in TCRdb, only in-frame clones are kept and a portion is missing. The sample consists of a few hundred thousand clones, around nine tenths of them appearing once. CDR3 length: 15 residues. Germline V gene sequence: CDR1 SGHNT, CDR2 YYREEE (reference sequence). Trimming removed 3 bases from V and 1 base from J, with 13 bases in between. This chain joins TRBV5-4 and TRBJ2-5; a weak D match, TRBD2 (6 bases). Sequenced input: peripheral blood. The TCR was taken from a man in his forties or fifties who had recovered from COVID-19. CDR3 in amino acids: CASSSRDSVQETQYF. The CDR3 coding sequence is TGTGCCAGCAGCTCCCGGGACTCCGTCCAAGAGACCCAGTACTTC.